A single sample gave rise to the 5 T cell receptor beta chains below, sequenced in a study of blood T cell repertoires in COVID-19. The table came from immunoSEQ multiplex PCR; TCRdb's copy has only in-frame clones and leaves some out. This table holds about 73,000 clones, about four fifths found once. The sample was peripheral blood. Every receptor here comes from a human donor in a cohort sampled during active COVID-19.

CDR3 DNA sequence: TGTGCCAGCAGTTTACTGGCTAGCAGCGATGAGCAGTTCTTC. Its protein product is CASSLLASSDEQFF. The V and J genes are TRBV27 and TRBJ2-1, with TRBD2 as a possible D gene (5 bases). The CDR3 runs to 14 residues. Germline V CDR1 and CDR2: MNHEY, SMNVEV (reference sequence). Trimming stripped 2 bases from V and 8 bases from J, with 13 bases between.

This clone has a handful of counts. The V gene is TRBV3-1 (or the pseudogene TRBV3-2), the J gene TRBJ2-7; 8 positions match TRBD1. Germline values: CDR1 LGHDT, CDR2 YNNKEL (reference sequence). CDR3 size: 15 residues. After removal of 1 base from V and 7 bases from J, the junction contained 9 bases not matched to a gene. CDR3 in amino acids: CASSQGRGLMGEQYF. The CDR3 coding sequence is TGTGCCAGCAGCCAAGGCAGGGGGCTCATGGGGGAGCAGTACTTC.

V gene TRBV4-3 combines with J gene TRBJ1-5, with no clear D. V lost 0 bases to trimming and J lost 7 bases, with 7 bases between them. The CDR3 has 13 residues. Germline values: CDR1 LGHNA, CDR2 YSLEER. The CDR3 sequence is CASSQDRGQPQHF. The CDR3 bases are TGCGCCAGCAGCCAAGATCGGGGACAGCCCCAGCATTTT.

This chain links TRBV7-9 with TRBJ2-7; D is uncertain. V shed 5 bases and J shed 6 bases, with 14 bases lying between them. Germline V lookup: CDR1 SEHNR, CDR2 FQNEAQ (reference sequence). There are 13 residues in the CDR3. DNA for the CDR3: TGTGCCAGCAGCCCCCCTTTATCCGGCGAGCAGTACTTC. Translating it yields CASSPPLSGEQYF.

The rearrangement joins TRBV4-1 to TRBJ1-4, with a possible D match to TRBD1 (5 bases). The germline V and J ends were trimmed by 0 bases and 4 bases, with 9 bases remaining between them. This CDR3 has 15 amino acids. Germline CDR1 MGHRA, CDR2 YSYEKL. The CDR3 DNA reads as TGCGCCAGCAGCCAAGACCGACAGCTTAATGAAAAACTGTTTTTT. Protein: CASSQDRQLNEKLFF.